This T cell receptor (beta chain) comes out of a study of blood T cell repertoires in COVID-19. Only in-frame clones appear in the TCRdb table, and some are missing; sequencing was by immunoSEQ multiplex PCR. Altogether around 430,000 clones are present, approximately 87% being singletons, with the ten largest covering about 9.4%. The CDR3 covers 15 residues. Looked up from germline, CDR1 is LGHNT and CDR2 is FRNRAP. Trimming took 0 bases from V and 4 from J; bases not matched to a gene: 0. The sequence derives from a woman between 45 and 65 years old who had recovered from COVID-19. The V gene is TRBV12-5, the J gene TRBJ2-1; 10 nucleotides line up with TRBD2. The sequenced sample was PBMCs or T cells enriched from blood (not recorded which). The CDR3 DNA follows: TGTGCTAGTGGTTTGGTACTAGCGGGGTACAATGAGCAGTTCTTC. As protein: CASGLVLAGYNEQFF.